This entry describes one T cell receptor beta chain. These data originate in a study of blood T cell repertoires in COVID-19. Whole-study context: Samples came from the United States, Italy and Spain, spanning acute and convalescent COVID-19.

Germline assignment: CDR1 SGHVS and CDR2 FNYEAQ. With 4 bases removed from V and 0 bases from J, the gap between germline ends came to 10 bases. The CDR3 extends over 15 amino acids. Repertoires were generated with immunoSEQ multiplex PCR, while TCRdb's copy carries only in-frame clones and drops some. The table has about 220,000 clones, 80% seen once. The V gene is TRBV7-6, the J gene TRBJ1-3; D possibly corresponds to TRBD1 (5 bases). Sequencing was carried out using peripheral blood. The clonotype comes from a human donor in a cohort sampled during active COVID-19. The CDR3 sequence is CASSWGRSSGNTIYF. In DNA form, the CDR3 reads TGTGCCAGCAGCTGGGGGAGGAGCTCTGGAAACACCATATATTTT.